Below are 2 T cell receptor beta chains sequenced from a single sample in a study of blood T cell repertoires in COVID-19. The table came from immunoSEQ multiplex PCR; TCRdb's copy has only in-frame clones and leaves some out. The sample contains over 150,000 clones, 80% to 90% of which appear only once. The source material was peripheral blood. These receptor sequences come from a man in his forties or fifties with acute or convalescent COVID-19.

V and J are TRBV19 and TRBJ2-3; TRBD1 might be the D (5 bases). The CDR3 length is 15 residues. V was cut by 2 bases and J by 2 bases, with 11 bases left in between. Germline CDR1 and CDR2: LNHDA and SQIVND (reference sequence). The CDR3 loop is CASSIRDSNTDTQYF. Here the CDR3 DNA reads TGTGCCAGTAGTATACGTGACAGTAACACAGATACGCAGTATTTT. Filled out from reference TRBV19 and TRBJ2-3, the complete variable domain reads DGGITQSPKYLFRKEGQNVTLSCEQNLNHDAMYWYRQDPGQGLRLIYYSQIVNDFQKGDIAEGYSVSREKKESFPLTVTSAQKNPTAFYLCASSIRDSNTDTQYFGPGTRLTVL.

In nucleotides, the CDR3 is TGCAGCGTTGATCGGTCTGAAGCTTTCTTT. Translation: CSVDRSEAFF. This chain connects TRBV29-1 to TRBJ1-1; no clear D gene. Looked up from germline, CDR1 is SQVTM and CDR2 is ANQGSEA. The CDR3 totals 10 residues. Between the trimmed V and J ends, which lost 3 bases and 6 bases, there was a span of 5 bases.